The 28 T cell receptor delta chains presented below share a single source sample, sequenced in a study of gamma-delta T cells after stem cell transplantation. TCRdb re-processed the RT-PCR reads via CATT. The sample shows approximately 3,200 delta-chain clones, less than 2% of them seen only once. The sequencing input was gamma-delta T cells. The receptors were gathered from a human donor. It is not recorded whose cells these are; they may come from a transplant donor.

A note on this clone: This likely came from a read error, as a far larger clone is one base away. This sample includes further DNA sequences coding for the same CDR3. The V and J genes are TRDV2 and TRDJ1; the D is unclear. Germline values: CDR1 GEAIGNYY, CDR2 EKD. The CDR3 sequence is 16 residues long. The CDR3 DNA is TGTGCCTGTGACCCCTTGCAGGGGCCGTACACTGATAAACTCATCTTT. Encoded protein: CACDPLQGPYTDKLIF.

By proportion, this clone is medium-sized. The gene calls are TRDV1 and TRDJ1; 9 positions match TRDD3. The CDR3 is 19 amino acids. The V gene's germline CDR1 is TSWWSYY and CDR2 QGS. V dropped 0 bases and J dropped 0; count of bases not matched to a gene: 11. In DNA, the CDR3 is TGTGCTCTTGGGGAACTCCCTTGGGGGGGGATACCGTACACCGATAAACTCATCTTT. Its protein is CALGELPWGGIPYTDKLIF.

Turning to this clone: A read error is the likely source, as a far larger clone sits one nucleotide away. This specimen includes other DNA sequences encoding the same CDR3. This sequence joins TRDV2 and TRDJ1; D is ambiguous. This CDR3 contains 20 residues. V was cut by 4 bases and J by 0 bases, with 29 bases left in between. Germline V CDR1 and CDR2: GEAIGNYY, EKD. This CDR3 reads CACDPIRSFEPNQYTDKLIF. The DNA of the CDR3 is TGTGCCTGTGATCCGATCAGGTCGTTCGAACCGAACCAATACACCGATAAACTCATCTTT.

Only a few counts were recorded for this clone. The amino acid sequence in TCRdb belongs to a much larger clone and departs from this DNA's translation at residue 9, likely a sequencing read error; the sequence shown is translated from the DNA. The chain couples TRDV2 to TRDJ1, with D perhaps TRDD3 (6 bases). The germline V gene encodes CDR1 GEAIGNYY and CDR2 EKD. CDR3 length: 19 residues. Between the trimmed V and J ends, which lost 1 base and 1 base, there was a span of 24 bases. Here the CDR3 reads CACDTITLEIRSGTDKLIF. In DNA, the CDR3 is TGTGCCTGTGACACTATAACACTGGAGATACGCTCGGGCACCGATAAACTCATCTTT.

This clone was seen more than once but under ten times. Since a far larger clone is one base different, this is likely a read error. The chain joins TRDV2 to TRDJ1; maybe TRDD3 (6 bases). The CDR3 length is 15 residues. Between the trimmed V and J ends, which lost 1 base and 4 bases, there was a span of 15 bases. Germline CDR1 and CDR2: GEAIGNYY and EKD. The CDR3 sequence is CACDTLLRDSDKLIF. CDR3 nucleotides: TGTGCCTGTGACACTTTACTGCGGGATAGCGATAAACTCATCTTT.

This clone was seen only a few times. V and J are TRDV2 and TRDJ1, with a weak D call TRDD3 (5 bases). Deletions cut 0 bases from V and 1 base from J, with 17 bases between. CDR1 is GEAIGNYY, CDR2 EKD, per germline. The length of the CDR3 is 17 residues. The CDR3 region is CACDTAGYKSPTDKLIF. DNA of the CDR3: TGTGCCTGTGACACCGCTGGGTACAAATCCCCCACCGATAAACTCATCTTT.

In its sample, this clone was seen a few times. A far more abundant clone sits one base away, making this likely a read error. Other DNA sequences within the sample encode an identical CDR3. The chain couples TRDV1 to TRDJ1; TRDD3 matches at 11 bases. The germline V gene encodes CDR1 TSWWSYY and CDR2 QGS. CDR3 length: 24 amino acids. CDR3 amino acids: CALGERHLPQLRWGIRLYTDKLIF. The CDR3 DNA is TGTGCTCTTGGGGAACGCCACCTACCCCAACTACGATGGGGGATACGCTTGTACACTGATAAACTCATCTTT.

This clone was seen only a few times. With a much larger clone just one base away, this may be a read error. This chain links TRDV2 with TRDJ4, with D perhaps TRDD3 (6 bases). The CDR3 consists of 20 residues. CDR1 and CDR2 from the germline V gene are GEAIGNYY and EKD. The CDR3 loop reads CARDTVHGMGDTQAARPLIF. In nucleotides, the CDR3 is TGTGCCCGTGACACCGTTCACGGGATGGGTGATACGCAAGCGGCCAGACCCCTGATCTTT.

This clone is categorized as medium-sized. This chain connects TRDV1 to TRDJ1; 7 nucleotides agree with TRDD3. The junction had 19 bases not matched to a gene; V was cut back by 1 base and J by 2 bases. The CDR3 runs 20 residues. The germline V gene has CDR1 TSWWSYY and CDR2 QGS. CDR3 sequence: CALGERLNVRTGEGTDKLIF. The CDR3 coding sequence is TGTGCTCTTGGGGAACGGTTGAACGTTCGTACTGGGGAGGGTACCGATAAACTCATCTTT.

This clone has more than one count but fewer than ten. This chain uses TRDV2 with TRDJ1, with D possibly matching TRDD2 (7 bases). CDR1 and CDR2 (germline): GEAIGNYY, EKD. V gave up 2 bases and J gave up 0 bases, with 30 bases separating them. The CDR3 runs to 21 residues. The CDR3 DNA sequence: TGTGCCTGTGACATTATTCCTACGAGGTACGGGCACACTGGGTACACCGATAAACTCATCTTT. Translating it yields CACDIIPTRYGHTGYTDKLIF.

This clone has a handful of counts. This may be a read error, as it is one base from a much larger clone. The genes are TRDV2 and TRDJ1; 12 bases are a match to TRDD3. Trimming took 1 base from V and 1 from J; bases not matched to a gene: 18. The CDR3 extends over 21 amino acids. Per germline, CDR1 GEAIGNYY and CDR2 EKD. CDR3 sequence (DNA): TGTGCCTGTGACACTCTCACCCCAACTACTGGGGGATACCTTTGCACCGATAAACTCATCTTT. Amino acid sequence: CACDTLTPTTGGYLCTDKLIF.

There are a few counts of this clone. This is likely an artifact of a read error, given a far larger clone one base away. The sample holds other DNA sequences that translate to the same CDR3. This chain uses TRDV2 with TRDJ1, with TRDD3 matching 7 bases. CDR3 length: 14 residues. CDR1 GEAIGNYY and CDR2 EKD come from the germline V gene. CDR3 in DNA: TGCGCCTGTGACCTTACTGGGGAACACGATAAACTCATCTTT. As protein: CACDLTGEHDKLIF.

This clone is medium-sized. V is TRDV3 and J is TRDJ1; TRDD2 might be the D (6 bases). The length of the CDR3 is 21 residues. Germline lookup yields CDR1 TVYSNPD and CDR2 GDNSRS (reference sequence). Between the trimmed V and J ends, which lost 3 bases and 5 bases, there was a span of 40 bases. The CDR3 reads CAFFAPSYVGYGVVWADKLIF. The CDR3 DNA is TGTGCCTTCTTTGCCCCCTCCTACGTAGGATATGGGGTGGTATGGGCTGATAAACTCATCTTT.

This clone was seen a few times. This may stem from a read error, because a much larger clone lies one nucleotide away. The chain uses TRDV2 and TRDJ1; TRDD3 aligns across 7 bases. The CDR3 is 17 residues long. The germline CDR1 and CDR2 sequences are GEAIGNYY and EKD. The CDR3 nucleotides read TGTGCCTGTGACACCGTGGGGGAAGGTGGATACACCGATAAACCCATCTTT. This gives the protein CACDTVGEGGYTDKPIF.

A few counts support this clone. TCRdb shows a much larger clone's protein in place of this DNA's translation, and the two differ at residue 12, likely through a read error; the protein shown is translated from the DNA. This sequence joins TRDV2 and TRDJ4, with 9 positions matching TRDD3. The CDR3 covers 14 residues. Germline V gene data show CDR1 as GEAIGNYY and CDR2 as EKD. Here the CDR3 DNA reads TGTGCCTGTGACGGGCTGGGGATACGGGGACCCCCGATCTTT. Its protein product is CACDGLGIRGPPIF.

By its share, this clone is medium-sized. V is TRDV2 and J is TRDJ1; D may be TRDD3 (6 bases). Germline assignment: CDR1 GEAIGNYY and CDR2 EKD. This CDR3 region has 14 residues. The V and J ends lost 2 bases and 0 bases respectively, with 9 bases between them. The CDR3 nucleotides read TGTGCCTGTGACAATTGGGGGGACACCGATAAACTCATCTTT. Translated: CACDNWGDTDKLIF.

Comments on this clone: The protein that TCRdb holds for this DNA derives from a much larger clone and differs from the translated DNA at residue 6, which likely indicates a read error; the protein shown here is translated from the DNA. This chain joins TRDV2 and TRDJ1, with D perhaps TRDD2 or TRDD3 (5 bases each). Germline CDR1 and CDR2: GEAIGNYY and EKD. The CDR3 loop spans 18 amino acids. V lost 0 bases and J 0 bases, leaving 19 bases between the germline ends. The CDR3 coding sequence is TGTGCCTGTGACACCGCCTCTTCCGGGGGGTTTTACACCGATAAACTCATCTTT. This encodes CACDTASSGGFYTDKLIF.

To note about this clone: This likely stems from a read error, as it lies one base from a far larger clone. The V call is TRDV2, the J call TRDJ1, with 9 nucleotides matching TRDD3. Trimming took 3 bases from V and 6 from J; bases not matched to a gene: 13. CDR3 length equals 16 residues. Germline values: CDR1 GEAIGNYY, CDR2 EKD. The CDR3 sequence: CACDAWGIPSSNKLIF. The CDR3 DNA sequence: TGTGCCTGTGACGCCTGGGGGATCCCCTCCTCCAATAAACTCATCTTT.

This clone is medium-sized (0.01 to 0.1%). The gene calls are TRDV2 and TRDJ1, with 8 bases that match TRDD3. Trimming removed 2 bases from V and 0 bases from J; junction bases left unmatched: 10. CDR3 length: 17 amino acids. The germline gives CDR1 GEAIGNYY, CDR2 EKD. In DNA form, the CDR3 reads TGTGCCTGTGACAAAATGGGGGATTGGACGTACACCGATAAACTCATCTTT. Translated: CACDKMGDWTYTDKLIF.

The sample holds a few counts of this clone. At one of its ends the junction is not consistent with the germline gene, which may arise from a read error. The rearrangement uses TRDV2 and TRDJ1; TRDD3 aligns across 7 bases. CDR1 and CDR2 (germline): GEAIGNYY, EKD. The CDR3 has 16 amino acids. CDR3 residues: CACDLVGGSLSDKPIF. Written as DNA, the CDR3 is TGTGCCTGTGACCTAGTCGGGGGATCCTTGTCCGATAAACCCATCTTT.

By its share, this clone is medium-sized (0.01 to 0.1%). The rearrangement joins TRDV2 to TRDJ1; 9 nucleotides match TRDD3. This CDR3 is built from 17 residues. J was trimmed by 2 bases and V by 3 bases; bases with no gene match: 12. CDR1 GEAIGNYY and CDR2 EKD come from the germline V gene. The CDR3, as DNA: TGTGCCTGTGACCCGGTTAGAGACTGGGGGACGACCGATAAACTCATCTTT. Amino acid sequence: CACDPVRDWGTTDKLIF.

This clone is medium-sized (0.01 to 0.1%) within its sample. Other nucleotide sequences in the sample specify the same CDR3. This chain connects TRDV2 to TRDJ1, with 7 bases identical to TRDD3. V trimming: 1 base; J trimming: 0 bases; junction bases outside the gene matches: 10. Germline V CDR1 and CDR2: GEAIGNYY, EKD. The CDR3 has 17 amino acids. CDR3 DNA sequence: TGTGCCTGTGACACGATGGGAGCTGGGGGCTACACCGATAAACTCATCTTT. Protein sequence: CACDTMGAGGYTDKLIF.

This clone counts as medium-sized. V and J are TRDV2 and TRDJ1; TRDD3 matches 9 bases. This CDR3 comprises 15 residues. Germline V gene data show CDR1 as GEAIGNYY and CDR2 as EKD. Germline trimming cut 6 bases from V and 0 bases from J; bases unmatched to any gene: 7. CDR3 sequence reads: CACFRLGEYTDKLIF. CDR3 nucleotide sequence: TGTGCCTGTTTCAGACTGGGGGAATACACCGATAAACTCATCTTT.

In the case of this clone: A far larger clone differs by one base, so this is likely a read error. Other DNA sequences within the sample encode an identical CDR3. The genes are TRDV1 and TRDJ1; tentatively, D is TRDD3 (7 bases). The germline V gene encodes CDR1 TSWWSYY and CDR2 QGS. The CDR3 is made up of 21 amino acids. Here the CDR3 DNA reads TGCGCTCTTGGGGAACTCCAACCCGTCCTTCCACTTCTACTGGGGTCTGATAAACTCATCTTT. Translation: CALGELQPVLPLLLGSDKLIF.

By share of the sample, this clone is medium-sized. V and J are TRDV2 and TRDJ1, with 11 nucleotides matching TRDD3. Trimming cost V 4 bases and J 0 bases; bases outside gene matches: 15. Per the germline V gene, CDR1 is GEAIGNYY and CDR2 is EKD. There are 19 residues in the CDR3. This CDR3 reads CACEFPLMGDTLYTDKLIF. The CDR3 region has the DNA TGTGCCTGTGAGTTCCCTTTAATGGGGGATACGCTGTACACCGATAAACTCATCTTT.

This clone has a handful of counts. Being one base from a much bigger clone, this may be a read error. In the same sample, other DNA sequences code for this CDR3. This chain joins TRDV2 and TRDJ3; 9 nucleotides line up with TRDD3. The germline gives CDR1 GEAIGNYY, CDR2 EKD. CDR3 length: 20 residues. The CDR3 nucleotides are TGTGCCTGTGACACGGTACTGGGGGACAACTACTCCTGGGACACCCGGCAGATGTTTTTC. It translates to CACDTVLGDNYSWDTRQMFF.

By share, this clone counts as medium-sized (0.01 to 0.1%). With a much larger clone just one base away, this may be a read error. This chain connects TRDV2 to TRDJ1; D is possibly TRDD3 (6 bases). The CDR3 extends over 14 amino acids. Per the germline V gene, CDR1 is GEAIGNYY and CDR2 is EKD. V was shortened by 6 bases and J by 8 bases, with 21 bases between the two germline ends. CDR3 region: CACNLMGMSLKLIF. The CDR3 bases are TGTGCCTGTAATCTTATGGGGATGTCTTTAAAACTCATCTTT.

This clone is labeled large. V and J are TRDV2 and TRDJ1; D gene unclear. CDR3 size: 16 residues. Trimming pared 3 bases from V and 0 bases from J, leaving 16 bases between. From germline, CDR1 is GEAIGNYY and CDR2 EKD. This CDR3 reads CACDPVRKINTDKLIF. CDR3 nucleotides: TGTGCCTGTGACCCCGTTCGGAAAATCAACACCGATAAACTCATCTTT.